This T cell receptor (beta chain) was identified during a study of OX40 agonist ivuxolimab in advanced cancers. Study as a whole: Prior therapy, whether anti-PD-1, anti-PD-L1 or anti-CTLA-4, was allowed, and approximately 37% had some.

The CDR3 covers 17 residues. Trimming at V came to 3 bases and at J to 2 bases, leaving 6 bases not matched to a gene. From germline, CDR1 is SGHNT and CDR2 YYREEE (reference sequence). TCRdb keeps only in-frame clones here, not all; method: immunoSEQ multiplex PCR. The table lists about 70,000 clones, about 91% of them singletons, with 2.5% to 3.5% in the top ten. Study-level findings and limits: The antigens recognized by the expanded peripheral T cells, that is their antigen specificity, were not determined.

As concerns this clone: Its antigen remains unknown.

Sequencing used CD4+ or CD8+ T cells sorted from blood, obtained in a trial of the OX40 agonist ivuxolimab. This chain uses TRBV5-4 with TRBJ2-3; 13 positions match TRBD2. The clonotype originates from an adult with an advanced solid tumor such as melanoma, head and neck, liver or kidney cancer. This chain's CDR3 is CASSSGLAGEFTDTQYF. The CDR3 nucleotides read TGTGCCAGCAGCTCAGGACTAGCGGGGGAATTCACAGATACGCAGTATTTT.